This T cell receptor beta chain was captured by sequencing in a study of blood T cell repertoires in COVID-19. Across the whole study: In each case, the material was cDNA or gDNA derived from T cells, B-cell-depleted T cells, or PBMCs.

TCRdb keeps only in-frame clones here, not all; method: immunoSEQ multiplex PCR. The data hold roughly 170,000 clones, with about 74% observed a single time. V shed 5 bases and J shed 0 bases, with 15 bases lying between them. Germline loops: CDR1 SQVTM, CDR2 ANQGSEA. The CDR3 length is 15 residues. The gene calls are TRBV29-1 and TRBJ2-3, with D possibly matching TRBD2 (6 bases). The sequence derives from a woman of 80 years or more with acute or convalescent COVID-19. Sequences were obtained from peripheral blood. CDR3 sequence (DNA): TGCAGCGTTTTACTAGCAGTATCTAGCACAGATACGCAGTATTTT. It specifies CSVLLAVSSTDTQYF.